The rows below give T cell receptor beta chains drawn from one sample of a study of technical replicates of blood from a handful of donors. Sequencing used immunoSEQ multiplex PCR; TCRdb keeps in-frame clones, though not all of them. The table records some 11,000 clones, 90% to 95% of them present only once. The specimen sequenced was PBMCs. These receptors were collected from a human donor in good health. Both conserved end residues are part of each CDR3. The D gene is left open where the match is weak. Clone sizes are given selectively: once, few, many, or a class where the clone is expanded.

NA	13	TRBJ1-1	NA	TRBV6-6	CASQTVGNTEAFF	TGTGCCAGCCAAACTGTTGGGAACACTGAAGCTTTCTTT
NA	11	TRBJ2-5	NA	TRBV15	CATRLAETQYF	TGTGCCACCAGACTAGCAGAGACCCAGTACTTC
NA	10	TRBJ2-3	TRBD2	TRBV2	CASSGNGAYF	TGTGCCAGTAGCGGGAATGGAGCGTATTTT
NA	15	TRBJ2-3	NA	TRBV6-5	CASSPLGEQGDTQYF	TGTGCCAGCAGTCCCCTGGGCGAGCAAGGAGATACGCAGTATTTT
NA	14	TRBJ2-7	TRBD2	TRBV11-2	CASSWTSTGDEQYF	TGTGCCAGCAGCTGGACTAGCACGGGGGACGAGCAGTACTTC
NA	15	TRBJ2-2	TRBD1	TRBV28	CASRQGAGMPGELFF	TGTGCCAGCAGACAGGGGGCTGGGATGCCCGGGGAGCTGTTTTTT
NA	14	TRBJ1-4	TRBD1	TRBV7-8	CASSLDGTDEKLFF	TGTGCCAGCAGCTTAGACGGGACAGATGAAAAACTGTTTTTT
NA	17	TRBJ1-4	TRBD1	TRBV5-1	CASSLGQGTTTNEKLFF	TGCGCCAGCAGCTTGGGACAGGGGACAACAACTAATGAAAAACTGTTTTTT
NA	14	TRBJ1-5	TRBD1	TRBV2	CASSENTGGQPQHF	TGTGCCAGCAGTGAGAACACAGGGGGCCAGCCCCAGCATTTT
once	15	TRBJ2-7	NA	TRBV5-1	CASSFGGQHRDEQYF	TGCGCCAGCAGCTTCGGGGGGCAGCATAGGGACGAGCAGTACTTC
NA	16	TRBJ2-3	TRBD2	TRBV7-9	CASSSRGTSGRDTQYF	TGTGCCAGCAGCTCCAGGGGGACTAGCGGGAGGGATACGCAGTATTTT
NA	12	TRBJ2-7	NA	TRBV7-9	CASSKSSYEQYF	TGTGCCAGCAGCAAGAGCTCCTACGAGCAGTACTTC
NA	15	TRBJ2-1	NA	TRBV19	CASREGDYLAGEQFF	TGTGCCAGTAGGGAGGGGGACTACCTTGCCGGTGAGCAGTTCTTC
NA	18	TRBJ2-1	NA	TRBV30	CAWFPSGIRPLRNNEQFF	TGTGCCTGGTTTCCCTCGGGGATTCGACCGCTTAGGAACAATGAGCAGTTCTTC
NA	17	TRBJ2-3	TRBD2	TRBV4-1	CASSPLYRDYARDTQYF	TGCGCCAGCAGTCCTCTGTACCGGGACTACGCTAGAGATACGCAGTATTTT
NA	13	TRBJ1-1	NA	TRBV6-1	CASSEARNTEAFF	TGTGCCAGCAGTGAAGCGCGGAACACTGAAGCTTTCTTT
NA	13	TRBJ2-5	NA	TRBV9	CASSPSGKETQYF	TGTGCCAGCAGCCCCTCGGGAAAAGAGACCCAGTACTTC
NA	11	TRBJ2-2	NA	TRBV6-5	CASVEDGELFF	TGTGCCAGTGTAGAAGACGGGGAGCTGTTTTTT
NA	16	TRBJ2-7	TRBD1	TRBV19	CASSIGGQGHSYEQYF	TGTGCCAGTAGTATAGGGGGACAGGGCCACTCCTACGAGCAGTACTTC
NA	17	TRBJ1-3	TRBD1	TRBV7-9	CASSRGGQTISGNTIYF	TGTGCCAGCAGCCGTGGGGGACAGACGATCTCTGGAAACACCATATATTTT
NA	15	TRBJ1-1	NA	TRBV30	CAWSPDPSGGTEAFF	TGTGCCTGGAGTCCAGACCCCTCGGGAGGCACTGAAGCTTTCTTT
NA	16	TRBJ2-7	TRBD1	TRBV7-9	CASSLVAGTGGDEQYF	TGTGCCAGCAGCTTAGTTGCCGGGACAGGGGGCGACGAGCAGTACTTC
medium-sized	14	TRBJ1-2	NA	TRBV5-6	CASSFGGPLIDYTF	TGTGCCAGCAGCTTTGGCGGTCCCCTGATTGACTACACCTTC
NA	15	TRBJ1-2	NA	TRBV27	CASSLWSPTRDGYTF	TGTGCCAGCAGTTTATGGAGTCCAACCCGGGATGGCTACACCTTC
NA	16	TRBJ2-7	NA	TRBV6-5	CASSYSPAGQHYEQYF	TGTGCCAGCAGTTACTCGCCCGCGGGACAGCACTACGAGCAGTACTTC
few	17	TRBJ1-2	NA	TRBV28	CASSFGSLGPLNYGYTF	TGTGCCAGCAGTTTTGGGTCACTGGGGCCGCTAAACTATGGCTACACCTTC
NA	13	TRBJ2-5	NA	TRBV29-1	CSSSPGDRETQYF	TGCAGCTCTTCCCCAGGGGATCGGGAGACCCAGTACTTC
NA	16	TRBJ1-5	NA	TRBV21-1	CASSPVLGQGRQPQHF	TGTGCCAGCAGCCCAGTCCTAGGACAGGGTCGTCAGCCCCAGCATTTT
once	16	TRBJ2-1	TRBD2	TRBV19	CASTYTGTSGSNEQFF	TGTGCCAGTACCTACACCGGGACTAGCGGGAGTAATGAGCAGTTCTTC
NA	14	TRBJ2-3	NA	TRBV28	CASRVGVFRDTQYF	TGTGCCAGCAGAGTCGGGGTATTCCGGGATACGCAGTATTTT
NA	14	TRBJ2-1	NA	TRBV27	CASKRDSKINEQFF	TGTGCCAGCAAACGGGACTCCAAAATCAATGAGCAGTTCTTC
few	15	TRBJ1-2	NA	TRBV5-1	CASSLGTVANYGYTF	TGCGCCAGCAGCTTGGGGACAGTCGCTAACTATGGCTACACCTTC
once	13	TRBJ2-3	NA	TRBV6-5	CASIPPGTDTQYF	TGTGCCAGCATTCCTCCAGGGACAGATACGCAGTATTTT
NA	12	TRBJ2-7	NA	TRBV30	CAWKGQTYEQYF	TGTGCCTGGAAGGGACAAACCTACGAGCAGTACTTC
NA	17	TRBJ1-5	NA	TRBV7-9	CASSLVKSGRRRQPQHF	TGTGCCAGCAGCTTAGTGAAATCAGGCAGACGGAGGCAGCCCCAGCATTTT
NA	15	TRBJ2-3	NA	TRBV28	CASSASGVSTDTQYF	TGTGCCAGCAGCGCTTCCGGGGTGAGCACAGATACGCAGTATTTT
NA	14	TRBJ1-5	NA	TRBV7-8	CASSFRVQNQPQHF	TGTGCCAGCAGCTTCCGGGTCCAGAATCAGCCCCAGCATTTT
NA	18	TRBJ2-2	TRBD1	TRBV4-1	CASSLPPLGQTNTGELFF	TGCGCCAGCAGCCTCCCCCCCCTGGGACAGACAAACACCGGGGAGCTGTTTTTT
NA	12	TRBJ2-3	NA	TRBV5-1	CASSSVTDTQYF	TGCGCCAGCAGCTCGGTCACAGATACGCAGTATTTT
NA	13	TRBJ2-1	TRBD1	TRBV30	CASDRGSYNEQFF	TGTGCCTCGGACAGGGGCTCCTACAATGAGCAGTTCTTC
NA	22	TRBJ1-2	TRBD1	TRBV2	CASSEFGGPSTHSGGTNYGYTF	TGTGCCAGCAGTGAATTTGGGGGACCATCGACCCACTCAGGGGGGACAAACTATGGCTACACCTTC
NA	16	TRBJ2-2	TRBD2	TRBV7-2	CASSLASSGNTGELFF	TGTGCCAGCAGCTTAGCGTCTAGCGGTAACACCGGGGAGCTGTTTTTT
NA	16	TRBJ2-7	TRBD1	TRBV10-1	CASSEPGQGALYEQYF	TGCGCCAGCAGTGAACCGGGACAGGGGGCCCTCTACGAGCAGTACTTC
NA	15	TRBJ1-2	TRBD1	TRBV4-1	CASSQDGTGFDGYTF	TGCGCCAGCAGCCAAGATGGGACAGGGTTCGATGGCTACACCTTC
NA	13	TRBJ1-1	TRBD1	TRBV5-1	CASSFTGGGEAFF	TGCGCCAGCAGCTTTACAGGGGGCGGAGAAGCTTTCTTT